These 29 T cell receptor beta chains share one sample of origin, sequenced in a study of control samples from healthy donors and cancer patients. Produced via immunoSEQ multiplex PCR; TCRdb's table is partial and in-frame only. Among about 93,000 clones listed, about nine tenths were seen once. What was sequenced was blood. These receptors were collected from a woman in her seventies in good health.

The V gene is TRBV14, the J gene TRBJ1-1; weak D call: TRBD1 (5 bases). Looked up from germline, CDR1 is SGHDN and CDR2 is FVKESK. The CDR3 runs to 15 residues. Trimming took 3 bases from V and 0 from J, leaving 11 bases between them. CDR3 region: CASSHAQGLNTEAFF. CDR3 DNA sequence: TGTGCCAGCAGCCACGCGCAGGGCCTGAACACTGAAGCTTTCTTT.

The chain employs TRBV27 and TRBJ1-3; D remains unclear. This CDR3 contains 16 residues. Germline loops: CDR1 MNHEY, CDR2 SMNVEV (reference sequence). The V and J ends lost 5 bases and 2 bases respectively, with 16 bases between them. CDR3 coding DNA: TGTGCCAGCAGTCTTAGCCATCCGGTGACTGGAAACACCATATATTTT. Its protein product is CASSLSHPVTGNTIYF.

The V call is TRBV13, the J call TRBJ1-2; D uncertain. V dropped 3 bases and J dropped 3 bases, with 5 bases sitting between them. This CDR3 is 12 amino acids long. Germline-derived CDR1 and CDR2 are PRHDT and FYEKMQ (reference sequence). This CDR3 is CASSFEDYGYTF. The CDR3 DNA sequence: TGTGCCAGCAGCTTTGAAGACTATGGCTACACCTTC.

Written as DNA, the CDR3 is TGTGCCAGCAGCTCTACGGACAGGCAGTACCATGGCTACACCTTC. It encodes CASSSTDRQYHGYTF. The chain joins TRBV11-2 to TRBJ1-2, with TRBD1 matching over 7 bases. The germline V gene has CDR1 SGHAT and CDR2 FQNNGV. V was pared by 4 bases and J by 6 bases, with 11 bases of the junction left unmatched. CDR3 length equals 15 residues.

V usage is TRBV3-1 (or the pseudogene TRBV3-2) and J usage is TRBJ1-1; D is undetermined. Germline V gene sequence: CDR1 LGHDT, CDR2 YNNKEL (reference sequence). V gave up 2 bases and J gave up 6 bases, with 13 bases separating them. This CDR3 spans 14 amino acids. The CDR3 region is CASSQSGNFAEAFF. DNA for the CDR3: TGTGCCAGCAGCCAAAGCGGGAATTTCGCTGAAGCTTTCTTT.

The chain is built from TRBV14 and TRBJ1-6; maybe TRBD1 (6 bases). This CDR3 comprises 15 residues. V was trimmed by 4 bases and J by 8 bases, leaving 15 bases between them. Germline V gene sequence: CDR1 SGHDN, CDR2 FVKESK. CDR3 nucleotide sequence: TGTGCCAGCAGCCCAGTGATGGGGGGCGATTCACCCCTCCACTTT. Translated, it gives CASSPVMGGDSPLHF.

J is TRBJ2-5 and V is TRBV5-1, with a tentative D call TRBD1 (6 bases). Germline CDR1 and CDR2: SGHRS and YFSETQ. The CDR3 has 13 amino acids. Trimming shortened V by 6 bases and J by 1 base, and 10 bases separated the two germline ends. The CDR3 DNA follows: TGCGCCAGCAACAGGGCCACCCAAGAGACCCAGTACTTC. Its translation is CASNRATQETQYF.

This CDR3 is CASSLGSLAVSSYNEQFF. CDR3 sequence (DNA): TGCGCCAGCAGCTTGGGGAGCCTAGCAGTTAGTTCCTACAATGAGCAGTTCTTC. The V and J genes are TRBV5-1 and TRBJ2-1, with D possibly TRBD2 on 5 matching bases. V was shortened by 0 bases and J by 1 base, with 17 bases between the two germline ends. The CDR3 length is 18 residues. CDR1 is SGHRS and CDR2 is YFSETQ in the germline V gene.

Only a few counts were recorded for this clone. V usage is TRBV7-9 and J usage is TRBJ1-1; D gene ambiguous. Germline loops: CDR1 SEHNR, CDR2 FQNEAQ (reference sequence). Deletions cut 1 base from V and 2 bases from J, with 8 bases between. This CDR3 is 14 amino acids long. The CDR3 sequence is CASSLGAVNTEAFF. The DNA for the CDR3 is TGTGCCAGCAGCTTAGGGGCTGTTAACACTGAAGCTTTCTTT.

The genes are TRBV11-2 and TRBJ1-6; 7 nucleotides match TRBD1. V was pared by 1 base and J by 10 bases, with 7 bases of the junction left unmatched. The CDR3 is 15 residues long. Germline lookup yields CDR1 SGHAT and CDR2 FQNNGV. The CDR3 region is CASSLGLQGSSPLHF. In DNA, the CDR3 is TGTGCCAGCAGCTTAGGTTTACAGGGGTCATCACCCCTCCACTTT.

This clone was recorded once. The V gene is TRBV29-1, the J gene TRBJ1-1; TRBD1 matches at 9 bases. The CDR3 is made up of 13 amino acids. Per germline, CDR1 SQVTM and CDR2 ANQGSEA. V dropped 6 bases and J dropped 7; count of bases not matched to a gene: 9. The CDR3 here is CSVRDRVILEAFF. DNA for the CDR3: TGCAGCGTCCGGGACAGGGTGATTCTTGAAGCTTTCTTT.

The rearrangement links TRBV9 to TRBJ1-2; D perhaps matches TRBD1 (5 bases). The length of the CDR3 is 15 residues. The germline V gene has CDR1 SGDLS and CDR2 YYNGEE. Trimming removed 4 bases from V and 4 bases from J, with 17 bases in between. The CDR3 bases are TGTGCCAGCAGCCCCCAGGCGGGGACCGGCTATGGCTACACCTTC. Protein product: CASSPQAGTGYGYTF.

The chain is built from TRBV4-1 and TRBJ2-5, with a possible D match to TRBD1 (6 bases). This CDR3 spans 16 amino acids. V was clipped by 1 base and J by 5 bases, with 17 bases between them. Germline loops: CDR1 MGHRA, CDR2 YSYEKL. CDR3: CASSQVSSTGHETQYF. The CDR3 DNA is TGCGCCAGCAGCCAAGTGTCGAGTACAGGGCACGAGACCCAGTACTTC.

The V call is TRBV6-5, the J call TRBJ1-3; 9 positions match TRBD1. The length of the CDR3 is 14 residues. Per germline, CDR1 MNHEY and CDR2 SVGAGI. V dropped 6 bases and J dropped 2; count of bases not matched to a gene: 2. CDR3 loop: CASSRDRAGNTIYF. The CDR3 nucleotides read TGTGCCAGCAGCCGGGACAGGGCTGGAAACACCATATATTTT.

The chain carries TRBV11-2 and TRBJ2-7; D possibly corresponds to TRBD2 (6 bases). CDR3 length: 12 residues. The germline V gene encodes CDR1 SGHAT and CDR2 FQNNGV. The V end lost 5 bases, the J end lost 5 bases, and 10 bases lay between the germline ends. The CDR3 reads CASSPGLNEQYF. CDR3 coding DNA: TGTGCCAGCAGCCCGGGACTTAACGAGCAGTACTTC. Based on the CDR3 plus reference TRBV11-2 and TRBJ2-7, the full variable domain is EAGVAQSPRYKIIEKRQSVAFWCNPISGHATLYWYQQILGQGPKLLIQFQNNGVVDDSQLPKDRFSAERLKGVDSTLKIQPAKLEDSAVYLCASSPGLNEQYFGPGTRLTVT.

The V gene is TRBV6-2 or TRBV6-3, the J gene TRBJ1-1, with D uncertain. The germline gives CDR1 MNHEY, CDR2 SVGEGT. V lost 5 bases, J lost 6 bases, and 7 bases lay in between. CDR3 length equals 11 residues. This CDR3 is CASSGFAEAFF. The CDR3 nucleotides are TGTGCCAGCAGTGGGTTCGCTGAAGCTTTCTTT.

The CDR3 DNA reads TGTGCCAGCAGTCGAGGGGGGGACGCTGAAGCTTTCTTT. Translating gives CASSRGGDAEAFF. The rearrangement joins TRBV6-5 to TRBJ1-1; tentatively, D is TRBD1 (6 bases). The germline V gene has CDR1 MNHEY and CDR2 SVGAGI. The V end was cut by 5 bases, the J end by 6 bases, with 13 bases between. This CDR3 is built from 13 residues.

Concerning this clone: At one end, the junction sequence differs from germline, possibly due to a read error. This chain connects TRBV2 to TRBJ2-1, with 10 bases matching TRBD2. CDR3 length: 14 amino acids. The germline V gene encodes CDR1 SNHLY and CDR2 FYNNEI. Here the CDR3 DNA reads TGTGCCAGCAGTAAAGCGGGGGGGATAGATGAGCAGTTCTTC. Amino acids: CASSKAGGIDEQFF.

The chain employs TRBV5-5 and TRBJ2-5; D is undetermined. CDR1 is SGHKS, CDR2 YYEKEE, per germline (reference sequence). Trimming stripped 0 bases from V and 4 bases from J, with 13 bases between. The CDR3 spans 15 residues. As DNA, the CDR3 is TGTGCCAGCAGCTTGGCCCCGAGTACCACAGAGACCCAGTACTTC. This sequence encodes CASSLAPSTTETQYF.

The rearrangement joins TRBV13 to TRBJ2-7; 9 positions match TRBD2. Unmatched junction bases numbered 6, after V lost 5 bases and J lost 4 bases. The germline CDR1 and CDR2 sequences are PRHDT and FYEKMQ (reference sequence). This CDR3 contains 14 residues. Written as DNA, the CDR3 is TGTGCCAGCAGCCCAGAGGCGGGGGGGTACGAGCAGTACTTC. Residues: CASSPEAGGYEQYF.

CDR3 in DNA: TGTGCCAGTAGTGCCTCAATGAACACTGAAGCTTTCTTT. Translated, it gives CASSASMNTEAFF. The rearrangement joins TRBV19 to TRBJ1-1; D remains unclear. With 5 bases removed from V and 0 bases from J, the gap between germline ends came to 7 bases. There are 13 residues in the CDR3. Germline assignment: CDR1 LNHDA and CDR2 SQIVND (reference sequence).

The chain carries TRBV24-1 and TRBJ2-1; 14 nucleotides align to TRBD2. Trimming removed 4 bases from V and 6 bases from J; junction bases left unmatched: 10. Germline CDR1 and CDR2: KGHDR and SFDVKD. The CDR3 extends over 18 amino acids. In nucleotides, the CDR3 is TGTGCCACCAGTGAATCGAGGGGACTAGCGGGAGTGTCCAATGAGCAGTTCTTC. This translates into CATSESRGLAGVSNEQFF.

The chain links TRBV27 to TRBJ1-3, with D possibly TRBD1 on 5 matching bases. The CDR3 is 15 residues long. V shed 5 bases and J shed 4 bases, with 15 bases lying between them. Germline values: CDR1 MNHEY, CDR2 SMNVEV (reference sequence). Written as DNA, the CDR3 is TGTGCCAGCAGTATCAGGGCTGGGGGAGGAAACACCATATATTTT. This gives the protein CASSIRAGGGNTIYF.

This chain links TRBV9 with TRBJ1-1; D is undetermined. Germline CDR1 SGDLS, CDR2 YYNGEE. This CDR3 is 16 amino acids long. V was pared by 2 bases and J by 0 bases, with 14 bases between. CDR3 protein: CASSVRADLMNTEAFF. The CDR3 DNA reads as TGTGCCAGCAGCGTTCGGGCGGATCTTATGAACACTGAAGCTTTCTTT.

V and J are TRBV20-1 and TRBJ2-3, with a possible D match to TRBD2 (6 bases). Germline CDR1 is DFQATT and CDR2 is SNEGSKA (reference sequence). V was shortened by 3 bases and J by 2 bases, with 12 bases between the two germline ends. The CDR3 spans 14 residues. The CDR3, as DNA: TGCAGTGCTAGTAACCAGGGACTCACAGATACGCAGTATTTT. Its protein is CSASNQGLTDTQYF.

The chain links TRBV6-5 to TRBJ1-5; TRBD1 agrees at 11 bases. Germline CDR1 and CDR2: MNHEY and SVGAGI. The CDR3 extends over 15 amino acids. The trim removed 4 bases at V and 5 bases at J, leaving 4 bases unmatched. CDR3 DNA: TGTGCCAGCAGTTGGACAGGGGGCATAGATCAGCCCCAGCATTTT. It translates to CASSWTGGIDQPQHF.

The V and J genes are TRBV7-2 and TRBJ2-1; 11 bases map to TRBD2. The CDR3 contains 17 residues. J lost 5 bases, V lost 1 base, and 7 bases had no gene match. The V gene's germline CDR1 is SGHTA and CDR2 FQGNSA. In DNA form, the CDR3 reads TGTGCCAGCAGCTTAGTACTCAGACTAGCGGGAAACAATGAGCAGTTCTTC. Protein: CASSLVLRLAGNNEQFF. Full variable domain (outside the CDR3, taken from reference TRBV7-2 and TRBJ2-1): GAGVSQSPSNKVTEKGKDVELRCDPISGHTALYWYRQSLGQGLEFLIYFQGNSAPDKSGLPSDRFSAERTGGSVSTLTIQRTQQEDSAVYLCASSLVLRLAGNNEQFFGPGTRLTVL.

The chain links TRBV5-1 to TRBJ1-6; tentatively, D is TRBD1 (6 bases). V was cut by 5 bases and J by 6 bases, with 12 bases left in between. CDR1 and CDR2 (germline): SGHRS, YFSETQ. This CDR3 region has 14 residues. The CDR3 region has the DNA TGCGCCAGCAGGGGGGCATTGTCTAATTCACCCCTCCACTTT. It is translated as CASRGALSNSPLHF.

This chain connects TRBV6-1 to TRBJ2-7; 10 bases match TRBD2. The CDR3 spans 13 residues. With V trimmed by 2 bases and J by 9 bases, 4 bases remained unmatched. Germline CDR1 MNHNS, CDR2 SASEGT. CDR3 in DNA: TGTGCCAGCAGTGAAAGCCTAGCGGGGGTGCAGTACTTC. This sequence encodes CASSESLAGVQYF.